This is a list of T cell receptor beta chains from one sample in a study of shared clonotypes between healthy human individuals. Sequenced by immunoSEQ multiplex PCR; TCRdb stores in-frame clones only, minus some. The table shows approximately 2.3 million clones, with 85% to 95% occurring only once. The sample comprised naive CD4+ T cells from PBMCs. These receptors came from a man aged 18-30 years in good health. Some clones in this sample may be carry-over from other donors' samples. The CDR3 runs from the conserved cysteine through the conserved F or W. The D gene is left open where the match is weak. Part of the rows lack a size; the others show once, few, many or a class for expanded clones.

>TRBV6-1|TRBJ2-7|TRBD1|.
TGTGCCAGCAGTGCTACCGGGACAGCCACTCGTGAGCAGTACTTC
CASSATGTATREQYF
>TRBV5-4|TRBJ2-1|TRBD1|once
TGTGCCAGCAGGGGCGGGACAGGGCCCCCTCATGAGCAGTTCTTC
CASRGGTGPPHEQFF
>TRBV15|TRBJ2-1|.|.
TGTGCCACCAGGCCGCTGAGCTCCTACAATGAGCAGTTCTTC
CATRPLSSYNEQFF
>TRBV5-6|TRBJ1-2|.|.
TGTGCCAGCAGCTTGGACCAGGGGAAAGGCTACACCTTC
CASSLDQGKGYTF
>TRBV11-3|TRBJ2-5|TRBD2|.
TGTGCCAGCAGCCCGGGACTAGCGGGAGCGGTCGGTAGAGAGACCCAGTACTTC
CASSPGLAGAVGRETQYF
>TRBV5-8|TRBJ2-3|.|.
TGTGCCAGCAGCAATCCCTCGGGACGTTTTCTCACAGATACGCAGTATTTT
CASSNPSGRFLTDTQYF
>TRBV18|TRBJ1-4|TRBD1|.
TGTGCCAGCTCACCCAGGACAGGGGGAGAGGAAAAACTGTTTTTT
CASSPRTGGEEKLFF
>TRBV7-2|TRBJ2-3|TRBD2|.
TGTGCCAGCACCGGCCGACTAGCGGGAGGTTGGGATACGCAGTATTTT
CASTGRLAGGWDTQYF
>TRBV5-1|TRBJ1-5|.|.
TGCGCCAGCAGCTTGGTTAGTCCAACCGCGAGCAATCAGCCCCAGCATTTT
CASSLVSPTASNQPQHF
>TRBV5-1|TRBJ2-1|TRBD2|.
TGCGCCAGCAGCTTGGATGTGACTAGCGGACAATACAATGAGCAGTTCTTC
CASSLDVTSGQYNEQFF
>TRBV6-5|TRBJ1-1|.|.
TGTGCCAGCAGTCTAAGACAGCTGAACACTGAAGCTTTCTTT
CASSLRQLNTEAFF
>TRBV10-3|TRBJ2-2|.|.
TGTGCCATCAGTGAGTCTCTAGCGTCTCGCACCGGGGAGCTGTTTTTT
CAISESLASRTGELFF
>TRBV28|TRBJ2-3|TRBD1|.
TGTGCCAGCAGTCTCCCGGGACAGGGAGGAGATACGCAGTATTTT
CASSLPGQGGDTQYF
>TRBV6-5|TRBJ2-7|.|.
TGTGCCAGCAGTGTCAAACAGGGATACTACGAGCAGTACTTC
CASSVKQGYYEQYF
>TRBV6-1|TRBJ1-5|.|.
TGTGCCAGCAGCCTCAGAAATAGCAATCAGCCCCAGCATTTT
CASSLRNSNQPQHF
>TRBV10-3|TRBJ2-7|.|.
TGTGCCATCAGTGAGTGGACAGGGGGATCGGAGGGGACTAGCGGATTGCGGTACTTC
CAISEWTGGSEGTSGLRYF
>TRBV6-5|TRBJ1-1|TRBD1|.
TGTGCCAGCAGTTCAACGACAGGGGGCAAGACTGAAGCTTTCTTT
CASSSTTGGKTEAFF
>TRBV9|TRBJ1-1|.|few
TGTGCCAGCAGCGTAGGTTTCCCTCCCCCAGCTTTCTTT
CASSVGFPPPAFF
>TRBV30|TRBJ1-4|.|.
TGTGCCTGGAATCCTAGAGCCCAGGATGAAAAACTGTTTTTT
CAWNPRAQDEKLFF
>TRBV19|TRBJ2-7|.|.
TGTGCCAGTAGTACACAGGGTAACGACTACGAGCAGTACTTC
CASSTQGNDYEQYF
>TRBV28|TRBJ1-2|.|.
TGTGCCAGCAGTTCCGTCATCGGAGGTCTCTATGGCTACACCTTC
CASSSVIGGLYGYTF
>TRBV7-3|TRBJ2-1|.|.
TGTGCCAGCAGCTTAGCCTCGGGCCCCTGGGGGCAGTTCTTC
CASSLASGPWGQFF
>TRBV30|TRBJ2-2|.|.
TGTGCCTGGAGTGTACTTATTAGAGGACCCGGGGGCACCGGGGAGCTGTTTTTT
CAWSVLIRGPGGTGELFF
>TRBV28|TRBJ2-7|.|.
TGTGCCAGCAGTCCCCAGGGGGGGTACGAGCAGTACTTC
CASSPQGGYEQYF
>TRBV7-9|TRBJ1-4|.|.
TGTGCCAGCAGCTTGCAGGGAACCCTATTAAATGAAAAACTGTTTTTT
CASSLQGTLLNEKLFF
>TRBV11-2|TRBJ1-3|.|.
TGTGCCAGCAGCCCATTACAGGGCCAAGCTGGAAACACCATATATTTT
CASSPLQGQAGNTIYF
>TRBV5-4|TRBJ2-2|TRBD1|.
TGTGCCAGCAGCTTGGCCGTTCAGGGGGCGGCCGGGGAGCTGTTTTTT
CASSLAVQGAAGELFF
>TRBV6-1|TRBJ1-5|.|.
TGTGCCAGCAGTGAAGGACGGGGAATCAATCAGCCCCAGCATTTT
CASSEGRGINQPQHF
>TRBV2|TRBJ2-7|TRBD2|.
TGTGCCAGCAGTAATAGCGGGGGCTACGAGCAGTACTTC
CASSNSGGYEQYF
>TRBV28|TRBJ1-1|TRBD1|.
TGTGCCAGCAGTTCCCCGGGACAGGCAGCGGGCACTGAAGCTTTCTTT
CASSSPGQAAGTEAFF
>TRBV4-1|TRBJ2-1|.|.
TGCGCCAGCAGCCAAGTCAGGGCAGGGGCCTCCTACAATGAGCAGTTCTTC
CASSQVRAGASYNEQFF